The present T cell receptor beta chain was sequenced within a study of cytomegalovirus exposure and HLA in healthy donors. This CDR3 has 16 residues. Germline V gene sequence: CDR1 SGHRS, CDR2 YFSETQ. In the case of this clone: At one end, the junction sequence differs from germline, possibly due to a read error.

Use of 60 Vbeta and 13 Jbeta primers characterized the PCR. Measured with immunoSEQ multiplex PCR; TCRdb has only the in-frame clones, and not every one. The data hold approximately 130,000 clones, with less than 10% observed a single time. Sequenced material: PBMCs. This receptor was identified in a woman in her forties in good health and CMV-seropositive. V usage is TRBV5-1 and J usage is TRBJ1-1, with D unclear. The CDR3 loop is CASSLVRGTRNTGAFF. The CDR3, as DNA: TGCGCCAGCAGCTTGGTTCGGGGTACCAGGAACACTGGAGCTTTCTTT.